One sample yielded the 29 T cell receptor beta chains listed below, sequenced in a study of brain T cells in children with intractable seizures. TCRdb's table, derived via immunoSEQ multiplex PCR, lists solely in-frame clones and lacks some. Here the sample spans hundreds of thousands of clones, more than 85% being singletons. Regarding time point: blood from clinic visit 5 months post-surgery; TSC patient then seizure free. The input for sequencing was peripheral blood, taken 5 to 6 months after surgery. These receptors came from a boy under three years old with tuberous sclerosis and intractable seizures.

The rearrangement links TRBV27 to TRBJ2-2; 8 bases align to TRBD1. J lost 4 bases, V lost 0 bases, and 7 bases had no gene match. Germline values: CDR1 MNHEY, CDR2 SMNVEV (reference sequence). The CDR3 spans 17 residues. The CDR3 here is CASSLSRTGSGTGELFF. DNA for the CDR3: TGTGCCAGCAGTTTATCCCGGACAGGGTCTGGCACCGGGGAGCTGTTTTTT.

The V call is TRBV9, the J call TRBJ1-5; D gene unclear. The CDR3 consists of 16 residues. Looked up from germline, CDR1 is SGDLS and CDR2 is YYNGEE. V was cut by 2 bases and J by 9 bases, with 21 bases left in between. CDR3: CASSVPDERFKSPQHF. CDR3 nucleotide sequence: TGTGCCAGCAGCGTTCCGGACGAACGATTCAAATCGCCCCAGCATTTT.

The rearrangement uses TRBV30 and TRBJ2-1; D perhaps matches TRBD1 (6 bases). Germline CDR1 is GTSNPN and CDR2 is SVGIG (reference sequence). Trimming removed 0 bases from V and 7 bases from J, with 16 bases in between. The length of the CDR3 is 15 residues. The CDR3 region has the DNA TGTGCCTGGAGTGTAGAAGGGGGTATAGGTAATGAGCAGTTCTTC. It codes for CAWSVEGGIGNEQFF.

The chain employs TRBV24-1 and TRBJ2-1, with 12 nucleotides matching TRBD2. The germline gives CDR1 KGHDR, CDR2 SFDVKD. The CDR3 covers 16 residues. Unmatched junction bases numbered 4, after V lost 3 bases and J lost 5 bases. CDR3 in DNA: TGTGCCACCAGTGATCCAAGGACTAGCGGGAACAATGAGCAGTTCTTC. It yields the protein CATSDPRTSGNNEQFF.

The V and J genes are TRBV25-1 and TRBJ2-1, with 7 bases that match TRBD1. V dropped 6 bases and J dropped 9; count of bases not matched to a gene: 8. Germline values: CDR1 MGHDK, CDR2 SYGVNS. This CDR3 is built from 13 residues. CDR3 residues: CASSQDRAGEQFF. As DNA, the CDR3 is TGTGCCAGCAGCCAAGACAGGGCAGGTGAGCAGTTCTTC. The full variable domain, in which reference TRBV25-1 and TRBJ2-1 provide the parts outside the CDR3, is EADIYQTPRYLVIGTGKKITLECSQTMGHDKMYWYQQDPGMELHLIHYSYGVNSTEKGDLSSESTVSRIRTEHFPLTLESARPSHTSQYLCASSQDRAGEQFFGPGTRLTVL.

This chain links TRBV6-5 with TRBJ2-7; possibly TRBD2 for D (5 bases). The V gene's germline CDR1 is MNHEY and CDR2 SVGAGI. This CDR3 contains 14 residues. V lost 7 bases and J 3 bases, leaving 16 bases between the germline ends. The CDR3 DNA follows: TGTGCCAGCACCAGAGAGGGAAACAGCTACGAGCAGTACTTC. Translating it yields CASTREGNSYEQYF.

The V and J genes are TRBV7-3 and TRBJ2-3; the D is unclear. Germline-derived CDR1 and CDR2 are SGHTA and FQGTGA. This CDR3 is built from 13 residues. The ends were cut back, 5 bases at V and 0 bases at J, with 6 bases in the middle. The CDR3 region has the DNA TGTGCCAGCAGCCTCTCAAGCACAGATACGCAGTATTTT. This sequence encodes CASSLSSTDTQYF.

The rearrangement joins TRBV19 to TRBJ2-7; no clear D. Trimming cost V 5 bases and J 0 bases, with 14 bases left between them. Germline loops: CDR1 LNHDA, CDR2 SQIVND (reference sequence). The CDR3 length is 15 residues. The CDR3 reads CASSQDPRSSYEQYF. The DNA for the CDR3 is TGTGCCAGTAGTCAGGACCCTAGGAGCTCCTACGAGCAGTACTTC.

The V and J genes are TRBV5-4 and TRBJ1-2, with a weak D call TRBD1 (6 bases). The V end lost 1 base, the J end lost 5 bases, and 18 bases lay between the germline ends. This CDR3 is built from 16 residues. Looked up from germline, CDR1 is SGHNT and CDR2 is YYREEE (reference sequence). The CDR3 coding sequence is TGTGCCAGCAGCTTGTTCAGAACAGGGTTGGAATATGGCTACACCTTC. This codes for CASSLFRTGLEYGYTF.

The chain employs TRBV6-5 and TRBJ2-4; possibly TRBD2 for D (6 bases). V shed 2 bases and J shed 3 bases, with 11 bases lying between them. This CDR3 has 15 residues. Looked up from germline, CDR1 is MNHEY and CDR2 is SVGAGI. The CDR3: CASSYGREVKNIQYF. DNA of the CDR3: TGTGCCAGCAGTTACGGCAGGGAGGTCAAAAACATTCAGTACTTC.

The chain employs TRBV10-1 and TRBJ2-2, with D possibly being TRBD2 (6 bases). The germline V gene encodes CDR1 WNHNN and CDR2 SYGVQD (reference sequence). The CDR3 extends over 17 amino acids. V was cut by 1 base and J by 4 bases, with 16 bases left in between. This CDR3 is CASSELRRDSTTGELFF. The CDR3 DNA reads TGCGCCAGCAGTGAGTTACGCCGGGACTCCACCACCGGGGAGCTGTTTTTT.

The chain carries TRBV19 and TRBJ1-2; TRBD1 aligns across 8 bases. Germline V gives CDR1 LNHDA, CDR2 SQIVND (reference sequence). This CDR3 is 18 amino acids long. V trimming: 4 bases; J trimming: 4 bases; junction bases outside the gene matches: 17. The CDR3 nucleotides are TGTGCCAGTAGTAATAATCTAGTACAGGGGGTATTTTTCTATGGCTACACCTTC. Residues: CASSNNLVQGVFFYGYTF.

The V gene is TRBV30, the J gene TRBJ2-1, with unresolved D. The V end lost 4 bases, the J end lost 2 bases, and 3 bases lay between the germline ends. The CDR3 runs to 11 residues. CDR1 and CDR2 (germline): GTSNPN, SVGIG (reference sequence). DNA for the CDR3: TGTGCCTGGACTACCTACAATGAGCAGTTCTTC. Translating it yields CAWTTYNEQFF. Full variable domain (missing parts from reference TRBV30 and TRBJ2-1): SQTIHQWPATLVQPVGSPLSLECTVEGTSNPNLYWYRQAAGRGLQLLFYSVGIGQISSEVPQNLSASRPQDRQFILSSKKLLLSDSGFYLCAWTTYNEQFFGPGTRLTVL.

This clone has just one count. V gene TRBV6-5 combines with J gene TRBJ1-3; no definite D call. In germline, CDR1 is MNHEY, CDR2 SVGAGI. This CDR3 comprises 13 residues. The V end was cut by 8 bases, the J end by 3 bases, with 11 bases between. The CDR3 nucleotides are TGTGCCAGCCCCTCCTTGTTTGGAAACACCATATATTTT. This gives the protein CASPSLFGNTIYF.

J is TRBJ1-1 and V is TRBV12-3 or TRBV12-4; D is uncertain. CDR3 length equals 13 residues. The V and J ends lost 6 bases and 0 bases respectively, with 8 bases between them. CDR3 sequence: CASRIQVNTEAFF. The CDR3 DNA reads TGTGCCAGCAGAATTCAGGTGAACACTGAAGCTTTCTTT.

The chain employs TRBV3-1 (or the pseudogene TRBV3-2) and TRBJ2-2; 9 bases map to TRBD2. The V segment lost 0 bases and the J segment 6 bases; nucleotides outside the gene matches: 5. Germline values: CDR1 LGHDT, CDR2 YNNKEL (reference sequence). The CDR3 contains 16 residues. The CDR3: CASSQEEASGAGELFF. Here the CDR3 DNA reads TGTGCCAGCAGCCAAGAAGAAGCTAGCGGGGCCGGGGAGCTGTTTTTT.

The chain uses TRBV6-5 and TRBJ1-2; TRBD1 is a possible D gene (6 bases). The germline V and J ends were trimmed by 5 bases and 3 bases, with 13 bases remaining between them. This CDR3 is 14 amino acids long. Germline lookup yields CDR1 MNHEY and CDR2 SVGAGI. Here the CDR3 DNA reads TGTGCCAGCAGTCGACAGGTGAACGACTATGGCTACACCTTC. Residues: CASSRQVNDYGYTF.

The chain combines TRBV24-1 with TRBJ2-1, with 9 bases identical to TRBD2. Germline V gene lookup returns CDR1 KGHDR and CDR2 SFDVKD. The ends lost 4 bases at V and 9 bases at J; junction bases unmatched: 6. This CDR3 region has 14 residues. CDR3 DNA: TGTGCCACCAGTGAACTAGCGGGCATTAGTGAGCAGTTCTTC. The encoded protein is CATSELAGISEQFF.

The chain combines TRBV4-1 with TRBJ2-2; D gene unclear. This CDR3 is 14 amino acids long. The V end lost 1 base, the J end lost 8 bases, and 11 bases lay between the germline ends. Looked up from germline, CDR1 is MGHRA and CDR2 is YSYEKL. The CDR3 DNA reads as TGCGCCAGCAGCCAAGGTTTTTGGAGTGGGGAGCTGTTTTTT. It translates to CASSQGFWSGELFF.

The gene calls are TRBV3-1 (or the pseudogene TRBV3-2) and TRBJ1-5; 9 positions match TRBD1. Germline CDR1 and CDR2: LGHDT and YNNKEL (reference sequence). The CDR3 runs 15 residues. V was clipped by 4 bases and J by 4 bases; unmatched bases: 5. The CDR3, as DNA: TGTGCCAGCAGCCTCTCGACAGGGGGGAATCAGCCCCAGCATTTT. Translated, it gives CASSLSTGGNQPQHF.

V and J are TRBV25-1 and TRBJ2-6; unclear D gene. V lost 2 bases and J 0 bases, leaving 2 bases between the germline ends. From germline, CDR1 is MGHDK and CDR2 SYGVNS. CDR3 length equals 14 residues. The CDR3 spells CASSEGSGANVLTF. CDR3 DNA sequence: TGTGCCAGCAGTGAAGGCTCTGGGGCCAACGTCCTGACTTTC.

The genes are TRBV30 and TRBJ2-2; possible D gene TRBD1, 6 bases. From germline, CDR1 is GTSNPN and CDR2 SVGIG (reference sequence). There are 13 residues in the CDR3. CDR3 amino acids: CAGIQGTTGELFF. The CDR3 DNA follows: TGTGCTGGAATCCAGGGGACCACCGGGGAGCTGTTTTTT.

Worth noting for this clone: Different DNA sequences within this sample yield the same CDR3. The chain uses TRBV19 and TRBJ1-1; no clear D. This CDR3 has 13 amino acids. From germline, CDR1 is LNHDA and CDR2 SQIVND (reference sequence). The V end lost 6 bases, the J end lost 5 bases, and 13 bases lay between the germline ends. Here the CDR3 DNA reads TGTGCCAGTAGCTCAACGGGCGGGACTGAAGCTTTCTTT. The encoded protein is CASSSTGGTEAFF.

This chain links TRBV4-2 with TRBJ2-7; 8 bases are a match to TRBD2. Germline V lookup: CDR1 LGHNA, CDR2 YNFKEQ. V trimming: 1 base; J trimming: 1 base; junction bases outside the gene matches: 3. The CDR3 totals 15 residues. The CDR3 bases are TGTGCCAGCAGCCAAGCGGGAGGGCTATCCTACGAGCAGTACTTC. This translates into CASSQAGGLSYEQYF.

V usage is TRBV5-6 and J usage is TRBJ1-1; no definite D call. The CDR3 contains 17 residues. Trimming stripped 4 bases from V and 3 bases from J, with 22 bases between. Germline V gene sequence: CDR1 SGHDT, CDR2 YYEEEE. CDR3 in amino acids: CASSPPRSLVIYTEAFF. CDR3 bases: TGTGCCAGCAGCCCCCCCCGAAGTCTTGTTATCTACACTGAAGCTTTCTTT.

The rearrangement joins TRBV5-4 to TRBJ2-1, with 9 bases aligning to TRBD2. The CDR3 runs 15 residues. V shed 4 bases and J 5 bases; nucleotides not matched to a gene: 7. Per germline, CDR1 SGHNT and CDR2 YYREEE (reference sequence). CDR3 sequence: CASSASGKGDNEQFF. In DNA form, the CDR3 reads TGTGCCAGCAGCGCTAGCGGGAAGGGGGACAATGAGCAGTTCTTC.

This clone was detected only once. The genes are TRBV7-2 and TRBJ2-7; a weak D match, TRBD2 (7 bases). CDR3 length: 15 residues. CDR1 is SGHTA and CDR2 is FQGNSA in the germline V gene. V was trimmed by 2 bases and J by 7 bases, leaving 18 bases between them. The CDR3 region has the DNA TGTGCCAGCAGCTTAAACACGGGGGGCGCTTGGGAGCAGTACTTC. Translating gives CASSLNTGGAWEQYF.

The chain carries TRBV11-3 and TRBJ2-6; 9 bases agree with TRBD2. V lost 2 bases, J lost 0 bases, and 2 bases stayed unmatched. CDR3 length: 17 amino acids. Germline values: CDR1 SGHNT, CDR2 YENEEA. In DNA, the CDR3 is TGTGCCAGCAGCTTAACTAGCGGGTACTCTGGGGCCAACGTCCTGACTTTC. This translates into CASSLTSGYSGANVLTF.

The chain recombines TRBV6-4 with TRBJ2-5; D ambiguous. Trimming removed 3 bases at V and 5 bases at J, with 25 bases between. This CDR3 has 18 residues. The germline V gene has CDR1 MRHNA and CDR2 SNTAGT. The CDR3 coding sequence is TGTGCCAGCAGTGAACTCCTCATCGACCTCCCGTTCGCCGAGACCCAGTACTTC. This encodes CASSELLIDLPFAETQYF.